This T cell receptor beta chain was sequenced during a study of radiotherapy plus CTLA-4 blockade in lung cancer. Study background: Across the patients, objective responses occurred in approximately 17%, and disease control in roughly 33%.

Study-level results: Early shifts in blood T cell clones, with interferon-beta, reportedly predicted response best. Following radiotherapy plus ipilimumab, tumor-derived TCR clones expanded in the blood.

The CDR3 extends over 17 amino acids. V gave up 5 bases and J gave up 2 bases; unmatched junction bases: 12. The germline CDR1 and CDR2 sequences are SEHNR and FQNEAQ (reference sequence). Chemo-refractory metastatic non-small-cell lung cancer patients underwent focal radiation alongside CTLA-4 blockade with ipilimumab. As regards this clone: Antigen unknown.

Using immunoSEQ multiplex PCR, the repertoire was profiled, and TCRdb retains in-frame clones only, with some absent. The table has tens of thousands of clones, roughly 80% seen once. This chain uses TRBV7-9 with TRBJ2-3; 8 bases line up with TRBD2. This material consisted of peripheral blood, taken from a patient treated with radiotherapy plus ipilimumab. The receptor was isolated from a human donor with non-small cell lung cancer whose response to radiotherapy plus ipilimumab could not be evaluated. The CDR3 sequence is CASSRTERGRYTDTQYF. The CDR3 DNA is TGTGCCAGCAGCAGAACAGAGCGGGGGAGATACACAGATACGCAGTATTTT.